This entry lists 14 T cell receptor beta chains sequenced from one sample in a study of beta chain features in type 1 diabetes. Expressed TCRB transcripts were sequenced because the entire RNA isolate underwent reverse transcription. The repertoire was sequenced with immunoSEQ multiplex PCR; TCRdb's copy has only in-frame clones and lacks some. The table has a few hundred thousand clones, roughly a fifth seen once. Specimen: naive CD4+ T cells from blood. The receptors were gathered from a woman aged 18-29 years in good health.

The gene calls are TRBV6-5 and TRBJ2-1; D is unresolved. The CDR3 contains 12 residues. In germline, CDR1 is MNHEY, CDR2 SVGAGI. Trimming removed 6 bases from V and 10 bases from J, with 13 bases in between. The CDR3: CASSPNGLEQFF. CDR3 DNA sequence: TGTGCCAGCAGCCCCAATGGGCTAGAGCAGTTCTTC.

This clone was observed a few times. The chain couples TRBV10-3 to TRBJ2-3; 12 bases agree with TRBD2. V dropped 8 bases and J dropped 0; count of bases not matched to a gene: 18. The CDR3 consists of 20 residues. Germline V gene data show CDR1 as ENHRY and CDR2 as SYGVKD. CDR3 protein: CAIQPGPSGRATNSTDTQYF. The CDR3 coding sequence is TGTGCCATCCAGCCCGGGCCTAGCGGGAGGGCCACGAATAGCACAGATACGCAGTATTTT.

The genes are TRBV19 and TRBJ2-7; 9 bases map to TRBD1. The CDR3 covers 13 residues. V lost 9 bases to trimming and J lost 7 bases; unmatched junction nucleotides: 10. The germline CDR1 and CDR2 sequences are LNHDA and SQIVND (reference sequence). CDR3 DNA: TGTGCCAGCTCCGGGACAGGGATTGAGGAGCAGTACTTC. Translating gives CASSGTGIEEQYF.

The chain has TRBV29-1 and TRBJ1-5; weak D call: TRBD1 (5 bases). V lost 8 bases and J lost 2, with 13 bases in between. Germline CDR1 SQVTM, CDR2 ANQGSEA. CDR3 size: 13 residues. The CDR3 DNA sequence: TGCAGCACCAAATCGGGGGGCAATCAGCCCCAGCATTTT. This gives the protein CSTKSGGNQPQHF.

This rearrangement joins TRBV7-3 to TRBJ1-2, with 8 bases identical to TRBD1. CDR3 length equals 13 residues. The trim removed 5 bases at V and 5 bases at J, leaving 4 bases unmatched. Germline V gene sequence: CDR1 SGHTA, CDR2 FQGTGA. The CDR3 bases are TGTGCCAGCAGCCTCGGACAGGGTTATGGCTACACCTTC. This encodes CASSLGQGYGYTF.

V and J are TRBV9 and TRBJ2-3; D may be TRBD1 (6 bases). Germline-derived CDR1 and CDR2 are SGDLS and YYNGEE. This CDR3 is built from 16 residues. V dropped 0 bases and J dropped 2 bases, with 13 bases sitting between them. The CDR3 DNA is TGTGCCAGCAGCGTAGACATCGGACAGTCCACAGATACGCAGTATTTT. Amino acids: CASSVDIGQSTDTQYF.

Only a few counts were recorded for this clone. The genes are TRBV29-1 and TRBJ1-3; D is unclear. The germline gives CDR1 SQVTM, CDR2 ANQGSEA. The CDR3 is 12 amino acids. Deletions cut 6 bases from V and 0 bases from J, with 6 bases between. The CDR3 DNA reads as TGCAGCGTCCAAAACTCTGGAAACACCATATATTTT. It codes for CSVQNSGNTIYF.

V usage is TRBV4-1 and J usage is TRBJ2-7; D not certain. The germline V gene encodes CDR1 MGHRA and CDR2 YSYEKL. Trimming pared 0 bases from V and 3 bases from J, leaving 12 bases between. This CDR3 region has 15 residues. The CDR3 is CASSQDQVSSYEQYF. The CDR3 DNA reads as TGCGCCAGCAGCCAAGATCAGGTCAGCAGCTACGAGCAGTACTTC.

This clone was observed a few times. This chain uses TRBV5-4 with TRBJ1-2; a possible D gene is TRBD1 (5 bases). V gave up 5 bases and J gave up 5 bases, with 10 bases separating them. CDR1 is SGHNT and CDR2 is YYREEE in the germline V gene (reference sequence). The CDR3 is made up of 12 amino acids. The DNA for the CDR3 is TGTGCCAGCAGGGGGGGAGTGTATGGCTACACCTTC. Its protein is CASRGGVYGYTF.

The rearrangement uses TRBV5-1 and TRBJ1-1; TRBD1 agrees at 8 bases. V was clipped by 4 bases and J by 4 bases; unmatched bases: 6. CDR1 SGHRS and CDR2 YFSETQ come from the germline V gene. The CDR3 spans 14 residues. The DNA of the CDR3 is TGCGCCAGCAGCCCCGATGACAGGGGCACTGAAGCTTTCTTT. Protein product: CASSPDDRGTEAFF.

This chain joins TRBV30 and TRBJ1-1; a possible D gene is TRBD1 (6 bases). The germline gives CDR1 GTSNPN, CDR2 SVGIG (reference sequence). This CDR3 is built from 11 residues. With 8 bases removed from V and 4 bases from J, the gap between germline ends came to 11 bases. CDR3 protein: CAGNRVTEAFF. For the CDR3, the DNA is TGTGCCGGGAACAGGGTCACTGAAGCTTTCTTT.

The chain uses TRBV10-2 and TRBJ2-1; 7 nucleotides agree with TRBD2. J gave up 6 bases and V 1 base, and 6 bases lay outside the gene matches. The CDR3 runs 15 residues. Germline V gene sequence: CDR1 WSHSY, CDR2 SAAADI. Here the CDR3 reads CASSELAGVGNEQFF. CDR3 DNA sequence: TGCGCCAGCAGTGAGTTGGCGGGAGTCGGCAATGAGCAGTTCTTC.

This chain joins TRBV7-9 and TRBJ2-1; 10 bases are a match to TRBD2. V gave up 0 bases and J gave up 3 bases; unmatched junction bases: 5. CDR3 length: 17 residues. CDR1 and CDR2 (germline): SEHNR, FQNEAQ (reference sequence). The CDR3 here is CASSLAGTSAYYNEQFF. CDR3 in DNA: TGTGCCAGCAGCTTAGCGGGGACTAGCGCTTACTACAATGAGCAGTTCTTC.

About this clone: This same CDR3 is encoded by further DNA sequences in the sample. The rearrangement joins TRBV18 to TRBJ2-7; weak D call: TRBD1 (5 bases). The CDR3 consists of 12 residues. Trimming pared 3 bases from V and 4 bases from J, leaving 7 bases between. CDR1 is KGHSH and CDR2 is LQKENI in the germline V gene. The CDR3 DNA follows: TGTGCCAGCTCACCCAGGGAATACGAGCAGTACTTC. Translated, it gives CASSPREYEQYF.